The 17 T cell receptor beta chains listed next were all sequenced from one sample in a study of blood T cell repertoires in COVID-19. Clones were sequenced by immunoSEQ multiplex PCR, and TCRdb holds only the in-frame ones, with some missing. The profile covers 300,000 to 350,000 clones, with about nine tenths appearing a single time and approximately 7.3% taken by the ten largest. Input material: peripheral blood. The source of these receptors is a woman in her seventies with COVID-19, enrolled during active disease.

Here the CDR3 DNA reads TGTGCCAGTAGCCCCGCACGGGATTCACCCCTCCACTTT. Its protein product is CASSPARDSPLHF. The chain combines TRBV19 with TRBJ1-6; D uncertain. Germline values: CDR1 LNHDA, CDR2 SQIVND (reference sequence). The CDR3 covers 13 residues. Deletions cut 6 bases from V and 8 bases from J, with 11 bases between.

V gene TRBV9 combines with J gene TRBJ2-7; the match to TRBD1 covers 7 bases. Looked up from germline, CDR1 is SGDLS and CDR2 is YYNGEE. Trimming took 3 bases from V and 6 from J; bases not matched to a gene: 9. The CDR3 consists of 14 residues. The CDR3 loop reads CASSAGTVWSEQYF. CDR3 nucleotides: TGTGCCAGCAGCGCCGGGACAGTATGGAGCGAGCAGTACTTC.

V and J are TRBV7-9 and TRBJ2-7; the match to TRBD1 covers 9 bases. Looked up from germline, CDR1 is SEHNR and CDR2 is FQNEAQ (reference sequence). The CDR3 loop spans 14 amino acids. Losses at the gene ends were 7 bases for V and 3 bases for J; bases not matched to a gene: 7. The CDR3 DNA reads TGTGCCAGCACCCAAGGGACAGGGATCTACGAGCAGTACTTC. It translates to CASTQGTGIYEQYF.

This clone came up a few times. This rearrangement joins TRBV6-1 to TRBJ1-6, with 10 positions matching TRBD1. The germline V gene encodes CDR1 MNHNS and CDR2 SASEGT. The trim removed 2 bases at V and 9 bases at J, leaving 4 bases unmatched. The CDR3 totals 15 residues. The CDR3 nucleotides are TGTGCCAGCAGTGAAACAAGGACAGGGGGTTCACCCCTCCACTTT. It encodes CASSETRTGGSPLHF.

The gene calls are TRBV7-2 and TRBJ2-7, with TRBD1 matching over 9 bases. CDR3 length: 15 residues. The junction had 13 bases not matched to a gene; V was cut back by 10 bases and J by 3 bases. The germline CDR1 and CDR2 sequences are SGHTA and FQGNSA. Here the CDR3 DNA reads TGTGCCACCTCAACCGGGACAGGGAATTTCTACGAGCAGTACTTC. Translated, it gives CATSTGTGNFYEQYF.

The chain's CDR3 is CASSEVRNSPLHF. The CDR3 DNA reads as TGTGCCAGCAGTGAAGTCAGGAATTCACCCCTCCACTTT. The chain couples TRBV6-1 to TRBJ1-6, with D uncertain. This CDR3 comprises 13 residues. The germline V and J ends were trimmed by 1 base and 7 bases, with 5 bases remaining between them. The germline V gene has CDR1 MNHNS and CDR2 SASEGT.

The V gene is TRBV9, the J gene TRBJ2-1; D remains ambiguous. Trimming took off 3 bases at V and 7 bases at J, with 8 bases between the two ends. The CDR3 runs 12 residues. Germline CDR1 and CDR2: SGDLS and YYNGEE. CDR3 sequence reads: CASSAQWNEQFF. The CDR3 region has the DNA TGTGCCAGCAGCGCACAGTGGAATGAGCAGTTCTTC.

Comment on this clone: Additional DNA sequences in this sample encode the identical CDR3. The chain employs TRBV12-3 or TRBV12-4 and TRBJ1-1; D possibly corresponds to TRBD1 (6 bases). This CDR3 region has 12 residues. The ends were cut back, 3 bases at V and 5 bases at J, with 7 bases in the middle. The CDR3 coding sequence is TGTGCCAGCAGTTTGAGGGGGACTGAAGCTTTCTTT. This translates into CASSLRGTEAFF.

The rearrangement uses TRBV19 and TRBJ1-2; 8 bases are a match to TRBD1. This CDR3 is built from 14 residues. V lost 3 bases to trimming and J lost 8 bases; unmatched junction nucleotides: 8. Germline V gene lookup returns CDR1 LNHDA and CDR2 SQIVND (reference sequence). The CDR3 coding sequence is TGTGCCAGTAGTATGTGGACAGGGACAGAGGGCTACACCTTC. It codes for CASSMWTGTEGYTF.

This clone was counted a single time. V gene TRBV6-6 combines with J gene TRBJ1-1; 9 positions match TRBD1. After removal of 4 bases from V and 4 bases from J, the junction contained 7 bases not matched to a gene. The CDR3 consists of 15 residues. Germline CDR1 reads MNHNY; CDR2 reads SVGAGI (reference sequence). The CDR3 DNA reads TGTGCCAGCAGTTTCTTGGGACAGGGAGGCACTGAAGCTTTCTTT. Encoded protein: CASSFLGQGGTEAFF.

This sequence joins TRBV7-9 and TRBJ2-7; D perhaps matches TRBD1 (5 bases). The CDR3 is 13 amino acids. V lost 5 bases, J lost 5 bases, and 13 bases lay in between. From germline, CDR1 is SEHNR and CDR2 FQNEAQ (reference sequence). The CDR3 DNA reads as TGTGCCAGCAGCCCCCCACAGGAAAACGAGCAGTACTTC. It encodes CASSPPQENEQYF.

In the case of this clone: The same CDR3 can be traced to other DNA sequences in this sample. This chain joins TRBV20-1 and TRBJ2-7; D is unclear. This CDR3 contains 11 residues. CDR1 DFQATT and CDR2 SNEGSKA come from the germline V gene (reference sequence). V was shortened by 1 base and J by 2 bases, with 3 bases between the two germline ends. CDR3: CSARGPYEQYF. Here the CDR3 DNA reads TGCAGTGCTAGAGGGCCCTACGAGCAGTACTTC.

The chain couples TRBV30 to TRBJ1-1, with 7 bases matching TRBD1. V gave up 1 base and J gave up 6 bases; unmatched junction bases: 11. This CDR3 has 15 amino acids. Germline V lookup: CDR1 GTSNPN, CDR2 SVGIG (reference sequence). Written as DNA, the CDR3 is TGTGCCTGGAGTGCCGAACCACAGGGGAAGGCTGAAGCTTTCTTT. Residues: CAWSAEPQGKAEAFF.

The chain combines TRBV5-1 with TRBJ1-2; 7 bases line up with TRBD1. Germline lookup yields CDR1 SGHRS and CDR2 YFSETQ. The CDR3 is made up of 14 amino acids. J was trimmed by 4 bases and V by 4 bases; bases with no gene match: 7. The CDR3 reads CASSTGVVGYGYTF. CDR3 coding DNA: TGCGCCAGCAGCACAGGGGTGGTTGGCTATGGCTACACCTTC.

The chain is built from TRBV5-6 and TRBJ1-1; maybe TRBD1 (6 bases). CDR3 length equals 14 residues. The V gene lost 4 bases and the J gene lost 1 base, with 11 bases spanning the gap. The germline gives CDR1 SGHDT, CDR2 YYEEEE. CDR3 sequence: CASSLGGANTEAFF. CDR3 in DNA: TGTGCCAGCAGCCTAGGGGGGGCGAACACTGAAGCTTTCTTT.

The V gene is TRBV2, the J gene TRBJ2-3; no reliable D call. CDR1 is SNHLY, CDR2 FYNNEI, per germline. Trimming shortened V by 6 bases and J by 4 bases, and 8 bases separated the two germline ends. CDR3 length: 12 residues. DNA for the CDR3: TGTGCCAGCAGGCCCGGAGCAGATACGCAGTATTTT. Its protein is CASRPGADTQYF.

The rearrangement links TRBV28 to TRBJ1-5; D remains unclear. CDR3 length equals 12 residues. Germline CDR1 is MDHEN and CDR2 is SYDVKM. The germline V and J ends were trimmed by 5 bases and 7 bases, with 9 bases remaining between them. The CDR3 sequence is CASSTGQQPQHF. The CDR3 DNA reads TGTGCCAGCAGTACGGGTCAGCAGCCCCAGCATTTT.